This T cell receptor beta chain is from a study of cytotoxic CD8 clonotypes in ibrutinib-treated CLL. Study overall: Responses comprised around 24 partial and 2 complete; at median roughly 64 months, approximately 15 remained remitted and roughly 12 progressed.

This table comes from immunoSEQ multiplex PCR, and its TCRdb copy is limited to in-frame clones, with some not included. The sample consists of hundreds of thousands of clones, around three quarters of them appearing once. In the case of this clone: Its antigen remains unknown.

The CDR3 contains 13 residues. The V gene end was trimmed by 2 bases and the J gene end by 7 bases; junction bases not matched to a gene: 7. In germline, CDR1 is GTSNPN, CDR2 SVGIG (reference sequence). The study, taken as a whole, reports: Sampling times, which were not matched between the groups, differed between sustained-remission patients and progressing patients. Few clonotypes were public, and these shrank or held steady under treatment. Pretreatment clonality was elevated relative to age-matched healthy donors and paralleled circulating CD8+ T-cell counts.

V and J are TRBV30 and TRBJ1-1; 7 bases match TRBD1. The origin of this receptor is a human donor with chronic lymphocytic leukemia. The input for sequencing was PBMCs, taken after 24 months of ibrutinib treatment. This CDR3 is CAWSNQGVSEAFF. The CDR3 DNA sequence: TGTGCCTGGAGTAACCAGGGGGTCAGTGAAGCTTTCTTT.